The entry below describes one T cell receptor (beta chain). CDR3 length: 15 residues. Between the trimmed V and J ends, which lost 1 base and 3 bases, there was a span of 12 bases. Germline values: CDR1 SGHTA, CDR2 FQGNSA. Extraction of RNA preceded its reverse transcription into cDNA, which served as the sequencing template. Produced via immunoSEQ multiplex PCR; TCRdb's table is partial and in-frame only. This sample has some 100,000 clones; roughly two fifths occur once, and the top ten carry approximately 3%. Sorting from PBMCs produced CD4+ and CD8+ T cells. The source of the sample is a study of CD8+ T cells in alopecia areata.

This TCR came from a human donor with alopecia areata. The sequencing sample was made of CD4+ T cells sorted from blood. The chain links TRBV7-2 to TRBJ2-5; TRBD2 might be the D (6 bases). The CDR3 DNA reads TGTGCCAGCAGCTTAGTGTCGGGAGCCAAAGAGACCCAGTACTTC. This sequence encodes CASSLVSGAKETQYF.